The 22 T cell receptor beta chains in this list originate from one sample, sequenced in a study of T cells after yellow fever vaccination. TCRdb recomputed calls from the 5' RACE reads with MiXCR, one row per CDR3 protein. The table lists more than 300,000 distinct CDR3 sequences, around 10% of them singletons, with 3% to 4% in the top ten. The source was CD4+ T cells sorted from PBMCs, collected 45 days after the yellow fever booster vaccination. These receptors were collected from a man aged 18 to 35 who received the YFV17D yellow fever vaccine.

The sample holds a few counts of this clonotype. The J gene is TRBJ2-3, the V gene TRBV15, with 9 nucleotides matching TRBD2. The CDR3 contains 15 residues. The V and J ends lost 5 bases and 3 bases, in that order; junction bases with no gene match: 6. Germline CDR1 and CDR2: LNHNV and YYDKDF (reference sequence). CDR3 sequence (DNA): TGTGCCACCAGCCCTCAGCGGGGGGTTACAGATACGCAGTATTTT. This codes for CATSPQRGVTDTQYF.

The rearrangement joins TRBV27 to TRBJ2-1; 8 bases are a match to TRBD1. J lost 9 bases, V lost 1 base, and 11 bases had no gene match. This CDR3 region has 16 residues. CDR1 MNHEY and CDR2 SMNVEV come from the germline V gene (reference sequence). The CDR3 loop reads CASSLFSPTGVTEQFF. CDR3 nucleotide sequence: TGTGCCAGCAGTTTATTCTCACCGACAGGGGTTACTGAGCAGTTCTTC.

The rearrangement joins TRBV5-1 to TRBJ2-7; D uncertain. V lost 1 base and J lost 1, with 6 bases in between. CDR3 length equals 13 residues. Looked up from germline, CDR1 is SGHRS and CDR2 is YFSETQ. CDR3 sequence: CASSLSLSYEQYF. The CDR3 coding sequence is TGCGCCAGCAGCTTGTCACTATCCTACGAGCAGTACTTC.

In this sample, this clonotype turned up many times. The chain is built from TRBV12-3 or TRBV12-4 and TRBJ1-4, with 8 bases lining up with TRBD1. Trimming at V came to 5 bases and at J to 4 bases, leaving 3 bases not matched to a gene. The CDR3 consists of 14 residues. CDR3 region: CASSLQGVNEKLFF. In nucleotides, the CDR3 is TGTGCCAGCAGTCTACAGGGGGTTAATGAAAAACTGTTTTTT.

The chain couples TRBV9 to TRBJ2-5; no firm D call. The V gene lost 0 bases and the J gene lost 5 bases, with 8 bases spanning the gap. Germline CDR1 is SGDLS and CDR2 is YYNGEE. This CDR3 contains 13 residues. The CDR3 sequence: CASSVVPRETQYF. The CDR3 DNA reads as TGTGCCAGCAGCGTAGTCCCCCGGGAGACCCAGTACTTC. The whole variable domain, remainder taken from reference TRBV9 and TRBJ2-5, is DSGVTQTPKHLITATGQRVTLRCSPRSGDLSVYWYQQSLDQGLQFLIQYYNGEERAKGNILERFSAQQFPDLHSELNLSSLELGDSALYFCASSVVPRETQYFGPGTRLLVL.

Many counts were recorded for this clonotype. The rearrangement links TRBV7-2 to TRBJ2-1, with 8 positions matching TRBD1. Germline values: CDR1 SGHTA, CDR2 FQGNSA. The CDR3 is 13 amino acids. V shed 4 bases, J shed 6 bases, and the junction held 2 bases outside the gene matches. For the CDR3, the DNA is TGTGCCAGCAGCTACACAGGGGGCAATGAGCAGTTCTTC. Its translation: CASSYTGGNEQFF.

CDR3 sequence: CSALGQDEKLFF. In DNA form, the CDR3 reads TGCAGTGCTCTGGGACAGGATGAAAAACTGTTTTTT. The genes are TRBV20-1 and TRBJ1-4; 8 bases match TRBD1. Per the germline V gene, CDR1 is DFQATT and CDR2 is SNEGSKA (reference sequence). V trimming: 5 bases; J trimming: 6 bases; junction bases outside the gene matches: 2. The CDR3 runs 12 residues.

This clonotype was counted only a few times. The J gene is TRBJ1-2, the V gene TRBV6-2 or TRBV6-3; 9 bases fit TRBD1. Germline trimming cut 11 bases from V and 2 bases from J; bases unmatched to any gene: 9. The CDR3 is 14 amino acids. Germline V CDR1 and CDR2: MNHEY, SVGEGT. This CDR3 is CAGSLGQGNYGYTF. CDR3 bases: TGTGCCGGCTCCCTGGGACAGGGAAACTATGGCTACACCTTC.

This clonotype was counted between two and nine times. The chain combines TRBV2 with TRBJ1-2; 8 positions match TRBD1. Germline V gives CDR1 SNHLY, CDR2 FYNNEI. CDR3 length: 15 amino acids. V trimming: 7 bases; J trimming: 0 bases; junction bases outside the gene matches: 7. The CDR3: CASTGSDRANYGYTF. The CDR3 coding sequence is TGTGCCAGCACCGGATCGGACAGGGCTAACTATGGCTACACCTTC.

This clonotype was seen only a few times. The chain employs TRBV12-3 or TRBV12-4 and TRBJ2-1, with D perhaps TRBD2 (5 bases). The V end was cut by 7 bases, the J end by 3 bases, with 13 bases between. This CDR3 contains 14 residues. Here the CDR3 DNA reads TGTGCCAGCACCACGACGGGGTTCTACAATGAGCAGTTCTTC. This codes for CASTTTGFYNEQFF.

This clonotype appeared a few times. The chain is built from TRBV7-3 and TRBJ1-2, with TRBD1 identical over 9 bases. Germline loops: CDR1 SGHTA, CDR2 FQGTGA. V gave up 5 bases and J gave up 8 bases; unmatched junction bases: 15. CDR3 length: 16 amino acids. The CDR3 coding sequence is TGTGCCAGCAGCCCGGAACAGGGGGCTCTCGTGGGGGGCTACACCTTC. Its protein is CASSPEQGALVGGYTF.

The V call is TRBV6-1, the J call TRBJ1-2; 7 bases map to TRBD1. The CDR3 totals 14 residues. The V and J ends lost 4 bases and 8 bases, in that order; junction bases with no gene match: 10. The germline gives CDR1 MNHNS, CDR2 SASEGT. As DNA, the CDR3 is TGTGCCAGCAGTGGCTCTCGGACAGGAGACGGCTACACCTTC. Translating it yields CASSGSRTGDGYTF.

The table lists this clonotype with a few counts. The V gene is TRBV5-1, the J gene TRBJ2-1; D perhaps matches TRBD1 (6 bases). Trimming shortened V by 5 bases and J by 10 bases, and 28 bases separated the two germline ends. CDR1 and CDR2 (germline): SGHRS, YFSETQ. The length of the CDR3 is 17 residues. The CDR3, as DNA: TGCGCCAGCAGTCAAACCGGGACAAAAACTTTTGGGCACGAGCAGTTCTTC. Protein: CASSQTGTKTFGHEQFF.

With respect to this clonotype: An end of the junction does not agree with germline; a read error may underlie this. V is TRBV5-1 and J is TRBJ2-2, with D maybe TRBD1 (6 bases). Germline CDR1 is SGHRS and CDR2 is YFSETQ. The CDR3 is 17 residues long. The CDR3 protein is CASSLDRVGRTSGDLFF. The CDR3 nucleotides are TGCGCCAGCAGCTTGGACAGGGTCGGTAGGACATCCGGGGATCTGTTTTTT. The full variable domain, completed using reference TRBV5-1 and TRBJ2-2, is KAGVTQTPRYLIKTRGQQVTLSCSPISGHRSVSWYQQTPGQGLQFLFEYFSETQRNKGNFPGRFSGRQFSNSRSEMNVSTLELGDSALYLCASSLDRVGRTSGDLFFGEGSRLTVL.

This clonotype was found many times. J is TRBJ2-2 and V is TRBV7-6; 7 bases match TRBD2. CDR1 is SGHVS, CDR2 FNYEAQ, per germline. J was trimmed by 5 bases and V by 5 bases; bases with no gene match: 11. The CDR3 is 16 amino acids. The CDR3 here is CASSPNPRLATGELFF. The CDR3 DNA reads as TGTGCCAGCAGCCCTAACCCCAGACTAGCTACCGGGGAGCTGTTTTTT.

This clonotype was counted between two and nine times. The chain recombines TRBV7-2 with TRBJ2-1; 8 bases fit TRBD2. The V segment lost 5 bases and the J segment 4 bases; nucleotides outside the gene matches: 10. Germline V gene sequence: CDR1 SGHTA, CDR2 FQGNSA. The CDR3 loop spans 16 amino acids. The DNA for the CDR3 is TGTGCCAGCAGCCCCGCTCACGGGGGGGGGTACAATGAGCAGTTCTTC. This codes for CASSPAHGGGYNEQFF.

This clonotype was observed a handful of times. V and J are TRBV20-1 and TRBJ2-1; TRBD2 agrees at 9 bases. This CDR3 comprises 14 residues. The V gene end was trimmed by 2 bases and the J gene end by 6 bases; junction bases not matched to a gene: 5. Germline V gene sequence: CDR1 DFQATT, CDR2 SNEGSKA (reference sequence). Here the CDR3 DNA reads TGCAGTGCTAGATTAGCGGGGGCCCCCAATGAGCAGTTCTTC. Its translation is CSARLAGAPNEQFF.

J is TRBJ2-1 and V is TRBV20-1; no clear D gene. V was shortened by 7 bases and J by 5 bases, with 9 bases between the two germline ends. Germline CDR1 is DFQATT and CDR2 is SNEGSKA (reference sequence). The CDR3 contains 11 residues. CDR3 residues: CSGKGNNEQFF. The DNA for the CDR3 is TGCAGTGGTAAAGGTAACAATGAGCAGTTCTTC.

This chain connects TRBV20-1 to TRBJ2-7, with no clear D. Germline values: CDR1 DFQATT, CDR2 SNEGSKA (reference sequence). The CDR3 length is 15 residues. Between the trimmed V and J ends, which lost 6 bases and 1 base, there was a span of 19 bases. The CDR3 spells CSAGPWHSTSYEQYV. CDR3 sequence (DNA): TGCAGTGCCGGGCCGTGGCACTCTACATCCTACGAGCAGTACGTC.

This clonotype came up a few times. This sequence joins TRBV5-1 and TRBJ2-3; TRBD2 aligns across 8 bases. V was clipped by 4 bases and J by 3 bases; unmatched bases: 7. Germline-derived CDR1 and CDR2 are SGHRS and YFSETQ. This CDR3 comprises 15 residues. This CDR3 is CASSPWTSRTDTQYF. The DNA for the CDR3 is TGCGCCAGCAGCCCGTGGACTAGCAGAACAGATACGCAGTATTTT.

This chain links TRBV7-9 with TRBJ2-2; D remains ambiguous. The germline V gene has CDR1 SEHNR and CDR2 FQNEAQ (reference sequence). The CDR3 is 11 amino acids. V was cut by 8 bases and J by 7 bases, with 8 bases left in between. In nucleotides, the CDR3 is TGTGCCAGCGCGATGAACGGGGAGCTGTTTTTT. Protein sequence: CASAMNGELFF.

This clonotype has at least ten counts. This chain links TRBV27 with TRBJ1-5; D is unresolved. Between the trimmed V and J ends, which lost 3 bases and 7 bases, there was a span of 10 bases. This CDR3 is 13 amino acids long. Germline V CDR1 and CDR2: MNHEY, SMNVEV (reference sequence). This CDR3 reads CASSLGAIQPQHF. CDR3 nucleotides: TGTGCCAGCAGTTTGGGCGCGATACAGCCCCAGCATTTT.